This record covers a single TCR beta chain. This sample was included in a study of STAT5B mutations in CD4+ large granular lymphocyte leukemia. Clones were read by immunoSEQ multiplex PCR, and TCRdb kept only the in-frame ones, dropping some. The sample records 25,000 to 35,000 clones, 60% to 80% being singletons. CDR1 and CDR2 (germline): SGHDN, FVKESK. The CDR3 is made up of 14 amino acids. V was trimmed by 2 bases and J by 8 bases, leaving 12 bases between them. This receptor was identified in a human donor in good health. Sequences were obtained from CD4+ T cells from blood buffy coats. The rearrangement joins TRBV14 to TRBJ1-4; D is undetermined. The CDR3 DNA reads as TGTGCCAGCAGCCAAACGCGGGCGGACGAAAAACTGTTTTTT. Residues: CASSQTRADEKLFF.